The clone carrying this T cell receptor (beta chain) was seen a single time. Its antigen remains unknown. These data originate in a study of cytomegalovirus exposure and HLA in healthy donors. Study-wide findings and caveats: That first-cohort TCR clusters tended to co-occur in the roughly 130 validation repertoires was found in a later analysis. Cytomegalovirus association was listed for about 180 TCR beta chains. Many donors shared some public TCRs, even though most TCR sequences were rare.

These donors were members of the roughly 110-subject validation cohort, a group separate from the roughly 670-subject first cohort. Assay used: immunoSEQ multiplex PCR; TCRdb lists only in-frame clones, some missing. The repertoire holds a few hundred thousand clones, with 88% as singletons. The V and J ends lost 5 bases and 0 bases, in that order; junction bases with no gene match: 10. The CDR3 spans 18 residues. Germline-derived CDR1 and CDR2 are MNHEY and SMNVEV (reference sequence). The TCR originated in a young woman in good health and CMV-seronegative. The rearrangement links TRBV27 to TRBJ2-6; 7 bases are a match to TRBD1. What was sequenced was PBMCs. CDR3 nucleotide sequence: TGTGCCAGCAGTGCGACAGGGTGGAAAATCTCTGGGGCCAACGTCCTGACTTTC. It translates to CASSATGWKISGANVLTF.